Each of the 5 T cell receptor beta chains below was sequenced from the same sample in a study of control samples from healthy donors and cancer patients. This table comes from immunoSEQ multiplex PCR, and its TCRdb copy is limited to in-frame clones, with some not included. The data contain tens of thousands of clones, more than 70% of them singletons. Sequenced sample: PBMCs. The receptors stem from a man between 60 and 75 years old with colorectal cancer.

This clone appeared a single time. The V call is TRBV6-5, the J call TRBJ2-2; 8 bases match TRBD1. The CDR3 totals 15 residues. The V and J ends lost 5 bases and 4 bases, in that order; junction bases with no gene match: 6. Germline V CDR1 and CDR2: MNHEY, SVGAGI. In nucleotides, the CDR3 is TGTGCCAGCAGTCCGGGACAGGTGGGCACCGGGGAGCTGTTTTTT. This encodes CASSPGQVGTGELFF.

V usage is TRBV11-3 and J usage is TRBJ2-1; no definite D call. Looked up from germline, CDR1 is SGHNT and CDR2 is YENEEA. This CDR3 has 12 residues. Between the trimmed V and J ends, which lost 3 bases and 6 bases, there was a span of 6 bases. CDR3 region: CASSLTVNEQFF. The CDR3 DNA reads as TGTGCCAGCAGCTTGACGGTCAATGAGCAGTTCTTC. The entire variable domain, with the rest obtained from reference TRBV11-3 and TRBJ2-1, is as follows: EAGVVQSPRYKIIEKKQPVAFWCNPISGHNTLYWYLQNLGQGPELLIRYENEEAVDDSQLPKDRFSAERLKGVDSTLKIQPAELGDSAVYLCASSLTVNEQFFGPGTRLTVL.

The chain links TRBV5-6 to TRBJ2-7, with D perhaps given as TRBD1 or TRBD2 (5 bases each). CDR3 size: 14 residues. CDR1 and CDR2 from the germline V gene are SGHDT and YYEEEE. V was clipped by 0 bases and J by 3 bases, with 10 bases between them. This CDR3 reads CASSLGQTNYEQYF. The CDR3 coding sequence is TGTGCCAGCAGCTTGGGACAGACTAACTACGAGCAGTACTTC.

The chain uses TRBV19 and TRBJ1-1, with D hard to call. The CDR3 is 16 amino acids. CDR1 and CDR2 from the germline V gene are LNHDA and SQIVND (reference sequence). The V end was cut by 3 bases, the J end by 2 bases, with 16 bases between. CDR3 in DNA: TGTGCCAGTAGTATGGGGTTGCAGTTGAAAAACACTGAAGCTTTCTTT. This sequence encodes CASSMGLQLKNTEAFF.

V usage is TRBV30 and J usage is TRBJ2-2; 11 nucleotides agree with TRBD1. Germline CDR1 GTSNPN, CDR2 SVGIG (reference sequence). After removal of 8 bases from V and 6 bases from J, the junction contained 5 bases not matched to a gene. The CDR3 has 13 residues. In DNA, the CDR3 is TGTGCCCTGGGACAGGGGGTATCCGGGGAGCTGTTTTTT. Residues: CALGQGVSGELFF.